This TCR beta chain was profiled in a study of blood T cell repertoires in COVID-19. In the study overall: The samples span acute and convalescent COVID-19 from the United States, Italy and Spain.

This CDR3 spans 16 amino acids. The ends were cut back, 0 bases at V and 0 bases at J, with 9 bases in the middle. CDR1 is SGHAT and CDR2 is FQNNGV in the germline V gene. The participants were between roughly 18 and 89 years old and came from under 25 US areas. Recovery among Cohort 3 donors was established by two negative PCRs, clearance, or symptom resolution. Generated by immunoSEQ multiplex PCR, the TCRdb table keeps only in-frame clones and is missing some. The profile shows 280,000 or so clones, approximately 85% of them singletons. Sample: PBMCs or T cells enriched from blood (not recorded which). The sequence derives from a man aged 30 to 45 who had recovered from COVID-19. The chain carries TRBV11-2 and TRBJ1-3; no firm D call. The CDR3 DNA follows: TGTGCCAGCAGCTTAGATCCGCAGAACTCTGGAAACACCATATATTTT. This gives the protein CASSLDPQNSGNTIYF.